This TCR beta chain stems from a study of T cells in Graves' hyperthyroidism and ophthalmopathy. Study observations and caveats: Model output signaled ophthalmopathy a median around 5.9 months ahead of onset. From stable hyperthyroidism, ophthalmopathy was set apart by a 13 V-J model.

V lost 1 base and J lost 3, with 9 bases in between. The CDR3 covers 14 residues. Looked up from germline, CDR1 is DFQATT and CDR2 is SNEGSKA (reference sequence). Patients having uncontrolled infection, another autoimmune disease, pregnancy or lactation were not included. As regards this clonotype: Its specificity is unknown.

RNA transcripts yielded amplified TCR beta CDR3 regions. TCR CDR3 regions were first amplified by RT-PCR with HTBI primers. A single record per CDR3 protein comes from TCRdb applying MiXCR to the multiplex PCR reads. The sample carries hundreds of thousands of distinct CDR3 sequences, roughly 46% recorded once. The chain uses TRBV20-1 and TRBJ2-2; the D is unclear. The sequenced sample consisted of peripheral blood or thyroid tissue (not recorded which). This TCR derives from a woman under 30 with Graves' hyperthyroidism. CDR3 residues: CSARARRYTGELFF. CDR3 sequence (DNA): TGCAGTGCTAGAGCCAGGCGGTACACCGGGGAGCTGTTTTTT.